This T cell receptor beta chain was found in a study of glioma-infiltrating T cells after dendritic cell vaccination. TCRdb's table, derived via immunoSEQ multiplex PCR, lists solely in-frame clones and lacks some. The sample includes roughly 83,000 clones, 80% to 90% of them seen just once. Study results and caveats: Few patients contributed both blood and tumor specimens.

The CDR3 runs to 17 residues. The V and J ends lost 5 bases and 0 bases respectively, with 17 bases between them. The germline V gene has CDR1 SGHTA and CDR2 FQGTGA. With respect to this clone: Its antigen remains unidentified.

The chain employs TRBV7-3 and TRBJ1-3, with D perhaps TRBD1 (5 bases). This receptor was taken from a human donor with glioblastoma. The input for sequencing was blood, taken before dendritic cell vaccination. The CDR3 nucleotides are TGTGCCAGCAGCACCCCCCCGGGGGTTTACTCTGGAAACACCATATATTTT. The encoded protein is CASSTPPGVYSGNTIYF.